Below are 10 T cell receptor beta chains sequenced from a single sample in a study of T cells in Graves' hyperthyroidism and ophthalmopathy. RNA transcripts gave rise to amplified TCR beta CDR3 regions. The study used the HTBI primer set for a first-round RT-PCR of the TCR CDR3. TCRdb reprocessed the multiplex PCR reads via MiXCR and lists one record per CDR3 protein. In the table there are about 570,000 distinct CDR3 sequences, about 45% of which are singletons. Sequences were obtained from peripheral blood or thyroid tissue (not recorded which). These receptors were obtained from an adult woman with Graves' disease, either hyperthyroidism or ophthalmopathy (not recorded which).

The chain is built from TRBV7-9 and TRBJ2-7; D not certain. The V gene's germline CDR1 is SEHNR and CDR2 FQNEAQ (reference sequence). This CDR3 contains 13 residues. V dropped 5 bases and J dropped 2 bases, with 10 bases sitting between them. This chain's CDR3 is CASSNIFPYEQYF. The CDR3 DNA follows: TGTGCCAGCAGCAACATATTCCCCTACGAGCAGTACTTC.

At least ten counts were recorded for this clonotype. The chain links TRBV9 to TRBJ1-1; no definite D call. The CDR3 runs 15 residues. Trimming removed 2 bases at V and 2 bases at J, with 13 bases between. CDR1 and CDR2 (germline): SGDLS, YYNGEE. Here the CDR3 reads CASSVVAEANTEAFF. CDR3 coding DNA: TGTGCCAGCAGCGTCGTGGCGGAGGCCAACACTGAAGCTTTCTTT.

About this clonotype: A read error is likely, as this CDR3 ends without the conserved phenylalanine or tryptophan. The limits of the CDR3 on the DNA are not certain, so only TCRdb's listed CDR3 is given. The chain employs TRBV20-1 and TRBJ2-5. Per the germline V gene, CDR1 is DFQATT and CDR2 is SNEGSKA (reference sequence). The CDR3 sequence runs 8 residues, both termini included. CDR3 region: CSARATGL.

This clonotype has ten or more counts. This rearrangement joins TRBV12-3 or TRBV12-4 to TRBJ2-7; TRBD2 is a possible D gene (6 bases). V gave up 1 base and J gave up 9 bases, with 13 bases separating them. The CDR3 covers 13 residues. The CDR3 bases are TGTGCCAGCAGTTTAGGAGTCCGGGACTCGCAGTACTTC. Translating it yields CASSLGVRDSQYF.

This clonotype was seen at least ten times. This rearrangement joins TRBV7-9 to TRBJ2-5; possible D gene TRBD1, 6 bases. Trimming removed 5 bases at V and 5 bases at J, with 18 bases between. Germline lookup yields CDR1 SEHNR and CDR2 FQNEAQ (reference sequence). The CDR3 length is 15 residues. In DNA, the CDR3 is TGTGCCAGCAGCCTAAGAAAACAGGGCTCCGAGACCCAGTACTTC. It encodes CASSLRKQGSETQYF. The full variable domain, with the rest looked up from reference TRBV7-9 and TRBJ2-5, is DTGVSQNPRHKITKRGQNVTFRCDPISEHNRLYWYRQTLGQGPEFLTYFQNEAQLEKSRLLSDRFSAERPKGSFSTLEIQRTEQGDSAMYLCASSLRKQGSETQYFGPGTRLLVL.

The gene calls are TRBV20-1 and TRBJ1-6; no firm D call. CDR3 length: 15 residues. CDR1 is DFQATT and CDR2 is SNEGSKA in the germline V gene (reference sequence). The ends were cut back, 1 base at V and 7 bases at J, with 14 bases in the middle. CDR3 loop: CSARALGRGNSPLHF. CDR3 nucleotide sequence: TGCAGTGCTAGAGCGTTAGGGAGAGGCAATTCACCCCTCCACTTT.

This clonotype was observed once. This sequence joins TRBV9 and TRBJ1-3; D remains unclear. Trimming took 2 bases from V and 0 from J, leaving 9 bases between them. CDR3 length: 15 residues. CDR1 is SGDLS, CDR2 YYNGEE, per germline. The CDR3 reads CASSVNPSSGNTIYF. In nucleotides, the CDR3 is TGTGCCAGCAGCGTCAACCCGAGCTCTGGAAACACCATATATTTT.

V is TRBV7-2 and J is TRBJ1-6, with a tentative D call TRBD1 (6 bases). The CDR3 runs 17 residues. CDR1 is SGHTA, CDR2 FQGNSA, per germline. V was trimmed by 5 bases and J by 6 bases, leaving 20 bases between them. CDR3 sequence (DNA): TGTGCCAGCAGCGAGTCGGGGTGGGGGCGGTCTAATTCACCCCTCCACTTT. Amino acids: CASSESGWGRSNSPLHF.

The chain couples TRBV4-2 to TRBJ2-7; TRBD2 matches 13 bases. V lost 1 base to trimming and J lost 3 bases; unmatched junction nucleotides: 12. This CDR3 is built from 19 residues. The germline V gene has CDR1 LGHNA and CDR2 YNFKEQ. The CDR3 sequence: CASSQVPGLAGFLFYEQYF. The DNA for the CDR3 is TGTGCCAGCAGCCAAGTTCCGGGACTAGCGGGGTTCCTATTCTACGAGCAGTACTTC.

DNA of the CDR3: TGTGCCAGCCACGGGCAACACATTGAAGCTTTCTTT. It specifies CASHGQHIEAFF. V and J are TRBV2 and TRBJ1-1; D uncertain. CDR3 length: 12 residues. V lost 8 bases, J lost 7 bases, and 14 bases lay in between. Germline V gives CDR1 SNHLY, CDR2 FYNNEI.